This T cell receptor beta chain was obtained from a study of T-cell reconstitution after alpha-beta-depleted transplantation in children. General study results and limits: The origin of alpha-beta T cells about two months after transplant was reportedly several hundred expanded graft clones.

A remark on this clonotype: Its cognate antigen is unknown.

The germline gives CDR1 DFQATT, CDR2 SNEGSKA (reference sequence). CDR3 length: 14 residues. The ends lost 6 bases at V and 10 bases at J; junction bases unmatched: 16. Unique molecular identifiers featured in how the TCRbeta library was prepared. Via MiXCR, TCRdb re-called the PCR reads, giving one row per CDR3 protein. The data hold over 400,000 distinct CDR3 sequences, with about 45% observed a single time. This sequence joins TRBV20-1 and TRBJ2-5, with 8 bases aligning to TRBD2. This clonotype was obtained from a girl between 2 and 10 years old with aplastic anemia, due to receive a stem cell transplant. Sequencing used PBMCs, obtained before TCRalphabeta/CD19-depleted stem cell transplant. The CDR3: CSATVAGSDEDQYF. CDR3 nucleotides: TGCAGTGCCACCGTAGCGGGGTCGGATGAGGACCAGTACTTC.